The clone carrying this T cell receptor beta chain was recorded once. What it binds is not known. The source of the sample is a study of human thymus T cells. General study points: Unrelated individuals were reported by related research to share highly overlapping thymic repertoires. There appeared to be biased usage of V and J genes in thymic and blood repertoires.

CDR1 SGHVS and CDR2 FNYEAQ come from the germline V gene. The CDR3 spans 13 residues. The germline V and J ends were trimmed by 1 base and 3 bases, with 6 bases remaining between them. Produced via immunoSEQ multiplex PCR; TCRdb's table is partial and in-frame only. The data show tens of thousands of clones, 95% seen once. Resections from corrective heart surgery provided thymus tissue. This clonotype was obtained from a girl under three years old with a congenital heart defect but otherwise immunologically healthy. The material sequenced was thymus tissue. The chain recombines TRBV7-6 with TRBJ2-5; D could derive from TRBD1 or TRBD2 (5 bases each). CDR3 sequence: CASSLGGEETQYF. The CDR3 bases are TGTGCCAGCAGCTTAGGAGGGGAAGAGACCCAGTACTTC.